Listed here are 13 T cell receptor beta chains from one sample, sequenced in a study of immune evolution from preneoplasia to lung adenocarcinoma. The table came from immunoSEQ multiplex PCR; TCRdb's copy has only in-frame clones and leaves some out. The sample consists of over 30,000 clones, 74% of them appearing once. The sequenced sample was FFPE invasive lung adenocarcinoma tissue. All receptors derive from a person between 55 and 69 years old with lung adenocarcinoma.

The chain carries TRBV2 and TRBJ1-5; no definite D call. Trimming cost V 5 bases and J 7 bases, with 12 bases left between them. The germline CDR1 and CDR2 sequences are SNHLY and FYNNEI. The CDR3 contains 13 residues. DNA for the CDR3: TGTGCCAGCAGTTACACAGTCTGGCAGCCCCAGCATTTT. Translation gives CASSYTVWQPQHF.

In regard to this clone: One junction end disagrees with the germline gene, perhaps due to a read error. This chain connects TRBV7-7 to TRBJ2-1; D is perhaps TRBD1 (6 bases). CDR1 is SSHAT, CDR2 FNYEAQ, per germline (reference sequence). This CDR3 comprises 13 residues. The CDR3: CASSLARGNEQFF. The CDR3 nucleotides are TGTGCTAGCAGCTTAGCCAGGGGAAATGAGCAGTTCTTC. Drawing the rest from reference TRBV7-7 and TRBJ2-1, the complete variable domain is GAGVSQSPRYKVTKRGQDVTLRCDPISSHATLYWYQQALGQGPEFLTYFNYEAQPDKSGLPSDRFSAERPEGSISTLTIQRTEQRDSAMYRCASSLARGNEQFFGPGTRLTVL.

This chain uses TRBV10-3 with TRBJ2-7, with a possible D match to TRBD1 (6 bases). The CDR3 runs 14 residues. The ends were cut back, 4 bases at V and 0 bases at J, with 10 bases in the middle. Germline loops: CDR1 ENHRY, CDR2 SYGVKD. Here the CDR3 reads CAISARQDSYEQYF. The CDR3 bases are TGTGCCATCAGTGCTAGACAGGACTCCTACGAGCAGTACTTC.

The rearrangement uses TRBV5-1 and TRBJ1-3, with D perhaps matching TRBD1 (6 bases). From germline, CDR1 is SGHRS and CDR2 YFSETQ. This CDR3 region has 16 residues. V dropped 4 bases and J dropped 0 bases, with 14 bases sitting between them. The CDR3 bases are TGCGCCAGCAGCCTCAGCAGGGGCGGCTCTGGAAACACCATATATTTT. This encodes CASSLSRGGSGNTIYF.

Only a few counts were recorded for this clone. The chain joins TRBV5-1 to TRBJ2-3; no clear D. Germline loops: CDR1 SGHRS, CDR2 YFSETQ. V lost 0 bases to trimming and J lost 5 bases, with 13 bases between them. The CDR3 runs to 15 residues. Here the CDR3 reads CASSLGLSTGDTQYF. As DNA, the CDR3 is TGCGCCAGCAGCTTGGGCCTTAGCACCGGAGATACGCAGTATTTT.

The sample holds many counts of this clone. The chain joins TRBV19 to TRBJ2-1; 8 bases are shared with TRBD1. CDR1 is LNHDA, CDR2 SQIVND, per germline (reference sequence). The CDR3 spans 12 residues. V lost 6 bases and J lost 9; bases outside the gene matches: 4. CDR3 sequence: CASRDRVGEQFF. The CDR3 region has the DNA TGTGCCAGTAGGGACAGGGTTGGTGAGCAGTTCTTC.

This clone was observed a few times. The chain combines TRBV5-1 with TRBJ2-1; TRBD2 matches 11 bases. CDR1 is SGHRS, CDR2 YFSETQ, per germline. V gave up 3 bases and J gave up 7 bases; unmatched junction bases: 9. The CDR3 is 16 residues long. This CDR3 is CASSSGLAGGGNEQFF. CDR3 bases: TGCGCCAGCAGCTCCGGACTAGCGGGCGGAGGAAATGAGCAGTTCTTC.

The genes are TRBV11-2 and TRBJ1-3; D is ambiguous. This CDR3 comprises 15 residues. The V and J ends lost 5 bases and 0 bases respectively, with 11 bases between them. CDR1 SGHAT and CDR2 FQNNGV come from the germline V gene. CDR3 protein: CASSPRVRSGNTIYF. The CDR3 DNA is TGTGCCAGCAGCCCGCGCGTCCGCTCTGGAAACACCATATATTTT.

The chain joins TRBV30 to TRBJ2-1, with 10 bases identical to TRBD1. The CDR3 totals 13 residues. Germline CDR1 and CDR2: GTSNPN and SVGIG (reference sequence). V trimming: 3 bases; J trimming: 7 bases; junction bases outside the gene matches: 3. CDR3 bases: TGTGCCTGGAGGACAGGGGGCATGAATGAGCAGTTCTTC. This encodes CAWRTGGMNEQFF.

This chain joins TRBV5-1 and TRBJ2-3; 11 positions match TRBD2. The CDR3 is 15 residues long. Germline V gene data show CDR1 as SGHRS and CDR2 as YFSETQ. The V segment lost 4 bases and the J segment 5 bases; nucleotides outside the gene matches: 6. This CDR3 reads CASSISGRALDTQYF. The CDR3 DNA is TGCGCCAGCAGCATTAGCGGGAGGGCCCTAGATACGCAGTATTTT.

This clone was counted once. V usage is TRBV18 and J usage is TRBJ2-1; D gene ambiguous. The CDR3 runs 14 residues. The germline V gene encodes CDR1 KGHSH and CDR2 LQKENI. The ends were cut back, 0 bases at V and 3 bases at J, with 6 bases in the middle. The CDR3 nucleotides are TGTGCCAGCTCACCACCGTACGGCTACAATGAGCAGTTCTTC. It yields the protein CASSPPYGYNEQFF.

This clone was seen once. The chain uses TRBV7-2 and TRBJ1-5, with D uncertain. CDR3 length equals 14 residues. With 4 bases removed from V and 3 bases from J, the gap between germline ends came to 10 bases. CDR1 SGHTA and CDR2 FQGNSA come from the germline V gene. The CDR3 is CASSSRILNQPQHF. CDR3 nucleotide sequence: TGTGCCAGCAGCTCCAGGATTCTCAATCAGCCCCAGCATTTT.

This clone appeared a few times. This CDR3 is also generated by other DNA sequences in the sample. V gene TRBV7-2 combines with J gene TRBJ1-5; 10 positions agree with TRBD1. This CDR3 comprises 17 residues. The germline V gene encodes CDR1 SGHTA and CDR2 FQGNSA. After removal of 3 bases from V and 0 bases from J, the junction contained 5 bases not matched to a gene. In DNA, the CDR3 is TGTGCCAGCAGCTTGACAGGGGGCCAAACTAGCAATCAGCCCCAGCATTTT. This translates into CASSLTGGQTSNQPQHF.